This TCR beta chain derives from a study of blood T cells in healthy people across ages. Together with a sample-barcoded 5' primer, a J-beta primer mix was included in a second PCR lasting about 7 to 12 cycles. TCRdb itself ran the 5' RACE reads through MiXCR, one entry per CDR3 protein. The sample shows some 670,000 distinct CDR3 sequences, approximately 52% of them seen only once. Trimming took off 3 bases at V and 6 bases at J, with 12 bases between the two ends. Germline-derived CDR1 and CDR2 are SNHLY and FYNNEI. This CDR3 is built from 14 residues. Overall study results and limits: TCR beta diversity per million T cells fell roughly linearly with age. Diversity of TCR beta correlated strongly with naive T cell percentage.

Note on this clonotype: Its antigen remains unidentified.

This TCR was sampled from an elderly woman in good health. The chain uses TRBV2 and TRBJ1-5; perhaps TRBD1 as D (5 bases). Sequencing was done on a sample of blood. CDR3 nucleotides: TGTGCCAGCAGTGAGCAGGGTATAGGTCAGCCCCAGCATTTT. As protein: CASSEQGIGQPQHF. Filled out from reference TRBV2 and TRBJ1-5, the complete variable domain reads EPEVTQTPSHQVTQMGQEVILRCVPISNHLYFYWYRQILGQKVEFLVSFYNNEISEKSEIFDDQFSVERPDGSNFTLKIRSTKLEDSAMYFCASSEQGIGQPQHFGDGTRLSIL.